A single sample gave rise to the 13 T cell receptor beta chains below, sequenced in a study of CD8 T cells in ankylosing spondylitis. Each CDR3 protein gets one entry after TCRdb re-called the 5' RACE reads with MiXCR. The sample comprises approximately 220,000 distinct CDR3 sequences, around 16% of which are singletons, and roughly 43% rests with the top ten. General study findings and limits: A TCR beta motif made of about 8 highly homologous variants seemed typical of ankylosing spondylitis blood.

The antigens these receptors bind are not known. The sequencing input was blood, either unsorted or a sorted T cell fraction (not recorded which). These receptors all come from a male donor with ankylosing spondylitis.

In its sample, this clonotype was seen a few times. The chain has TRBV5-1 and TRBJ1-1, with D unresolved. Germline V gene lookup returns CDR1 SGHRS and CDR2 YFSETQ. Trimming took 4 bases from V and 5 from J, leaving 18 bases between them. This CDR3 region has 15 residues. The CDR3 bases are TGCGCCAGCAGCCCCTGGGATGGGGTAGGTACTGAAGCTTTCTTT. Translating gives CASSPWDGVGTEAFF.

This clonotype was seen a handful of times. The chain recombines TRBV4-1 with TRBJ2-3; tentative D call: TRBD2 (6 bases). CDR3 length: 16 amino acids. The V and J ends lost 5 bases and 0 bases respectively, with 15 bases between them. Germline V CDR1 and CDR2: MGHRA, YSYEKL. CDR3 coding DNA: TGCGCCAGCAGCGATAGCGGATCTTCTAGCACAGATACGCAGTATTTT. This gives the protein CASSDSGSSSTDTQYF.

The chain links TRBV20-1 to TRBJ1-1; D gene ambiguous. The V gene's germline CDR1 is DFQATT and CDR2 SNEGSKA (reference sequence). CDR3 length equals 12 residues. V was shortened by 5 bases and J by 4 bases, with 11 bases between the two germline ends. CDR3 loop: CSAGWSGTEAFF. CDR3 sequence (DNA): TGCAGTGCTGGATGGAGTGGCACTGAAGCTTTCTTT.

This chain connects TRBV27 to TRBJ1-6; D is unclear. V was pared by 2 bases and J by 6 bases, with 8 bases between. From germline, CDR1 is MNHEY and CDR2 SMNVEV (reference sequence). The CDR3 runs to 14 residues. The CDR3 coding sequence is TGTGCCAGCAGTTTAGTGGAGGGTAATTCACCCCTCCACTTT. Translation: CASSLVEGNSPLHF.

The chain uses TRBV7-9 and TRBJ1-3; unclear D gene. The CDR3 spans 13 residues. V was shortened by 10 bases and J by 0 bases, with 10 bases between the two germline ends. Germline lookup yields CDR1 SEHNR and CDR2 FQNEAQ (reference sequence). The DNA of the CDR3 is TGTGCCAACGAGGAAATCTCTGGAAACACCATATATTTT. It is translated as CANEEISGNTIYF. Looking up the rest from reference TRBV7-9 and TRBJ1-3 gives the full variable domain: DTGVSQNPRHKITKRGQNVTFRCDPISEHNRLYWYRQTLGQGPEFLTYFQNEAQLEKSRLLSDRFSAERPKGSFSTLEIQRTEQGDSAMYLCANEEISGNTIYFGEGSWLTVV.

This chain links TRBV7-9 with TRBJ2-7; 8 bases map to TRBD1. Germline V gives CDR1 SEHNR, CDR2 FQNEAQ (reference sequence). V shed 5 bases and J 3 bases; nucleotides not matched to a gene: 9. The CDR3 totals 15 residues. CDR3 region: CASSRGQANNYEQYF. Here the CDR3 DNA reads TGTGCCAGCAGCAGGGGACAGGCGAATAACTACGAGCAGTACTTC.

The chain has TRBV30 and TRBJ1-1; D might be TRBD1 (5 bases). The V gene lost 0 bases and the J gene lost 3 bases, with 11 bases spanning the gap. CDR1 is GTSNPN, CDR2 SVGIG, per germline (reference sequence). CDR3 length: 14 amino acids. The CDR3 loop reads CAWSVGALDTEAFF. CDR3 bases: TGTGCCTGGAGTGTCGGGGCGTTGGACACTGAAGCTTTCTTT.

This clonotype was detected a few times. The V and J genes are TRBV28 and TRBJ2-1; D possibly corresponds to TRBD2 (6 bases). Looked up from germline, CDR1 is MDHEN and CDR2 is SYDVKM. Deletions cut 1 base from V and 9 bases from J, with 16 bases between. The CDR3 sequence is 15 residues long. CDR3 in DNA: TGTGCCAGCAGTTTATTGGTGGAGGGCACAAGTGAGCAGTTCTTC. It translates to CASSLLVEGTSEQFF. Looking up the rest from reference TRBV28 and TRBJ2-1 gives the full variable domain: DVKVTQSSRYLVKRTGEKVFLECVQDMDHENMFWYRQDPGLGLRLIYFSYDVKMKEKGDIPEGYSVSREKKERFSLILESASTNQTSMYLCASSLLVEGTSEQFFGPGTRLTVL.

This clonotype turned up a few times. The chain recombines TRBV5-1 with TRBJ2-2; possible D gene TRBD2, 5 bases. Germline V CDR1 and CDR2: SGHRS, YFSETQ. Trimming shortened V by 4 bases and J by 2 bases, and 12 bases separated the two germline ends. The CDR3 runs 15 residues. The CDR3 coding sequence is TGCGCCAGCAGCCCGATGGACTTTAACACCGGGGAGCTGTTTTTT. Its protein product is CASSPMDFNTGELFF.

This chain uses TRBV12-3 or TRBV12-4 with TRBJ2-5; 7 nucleotides agree with TRBD2. The CDR3 runs to 15 residues. V dropped 3 bases and J dropped 5; count of bases not matched to a gene: 9. The chain's CDR3 is CASSFGEGPGETQYF. CDR3 nucleotide sequence: TGTGCCAGCAGTTTCGGGGAGGGCCCGGGGGAGACCCAGTACTTC.

V gene TRBV2 combines with J gene TRBJ2-7, with D perhaps TRBD1 or TRBD2 (5 bases each). V lost 2 bases, J lost 0 bases, and 14 bases lay in between. The CDR3 is made up of 16 amino acids. CDR1 and CDR2 (germline): SNHLY, FYNNEI. CDR3: CASSEPPAGSSYEQYF. In DNA form, the CDR3 reads TGTGCCAGCAGTGAACCCCCGGCAGGGAGCTCCTACGAGCAGTACTTC.

The table lists this clonotype with a few counts. This chain uses TRBV29-1 with TRBJ2-2; D is uncertain. V shed 7 bases and J shed 4 bases, with 16 bases lying between them. The germline CDR1 and CDR2 sequences are SQVTM and ANQGSEA. CDR3 length: 14 amino acids. The CDR3 DNA follows: TGCAGCGCCGAGACCGCCCCAGGCACCGGGGAGCTGTTTTTT. Encoded protein: CSAETAPGTGELFF.

The chain combines TRBV4-1 with TRBJ1-3; D uncertain. Trimming shortened V by 0 bases and J by 0 bases, and 9 bases separated the two germline ends. The germline V gene has CDR1 MGHRA and CDR2 YSYEKL. This CDR3 spans 16 amino acids. This CDR3 reads CASSQDTRNSGNTIYF. The CDR3 DNA reads as TGCGCCAGCAGCCAAGATACCAGAAACTCTGGAAACACCATATATTTT.